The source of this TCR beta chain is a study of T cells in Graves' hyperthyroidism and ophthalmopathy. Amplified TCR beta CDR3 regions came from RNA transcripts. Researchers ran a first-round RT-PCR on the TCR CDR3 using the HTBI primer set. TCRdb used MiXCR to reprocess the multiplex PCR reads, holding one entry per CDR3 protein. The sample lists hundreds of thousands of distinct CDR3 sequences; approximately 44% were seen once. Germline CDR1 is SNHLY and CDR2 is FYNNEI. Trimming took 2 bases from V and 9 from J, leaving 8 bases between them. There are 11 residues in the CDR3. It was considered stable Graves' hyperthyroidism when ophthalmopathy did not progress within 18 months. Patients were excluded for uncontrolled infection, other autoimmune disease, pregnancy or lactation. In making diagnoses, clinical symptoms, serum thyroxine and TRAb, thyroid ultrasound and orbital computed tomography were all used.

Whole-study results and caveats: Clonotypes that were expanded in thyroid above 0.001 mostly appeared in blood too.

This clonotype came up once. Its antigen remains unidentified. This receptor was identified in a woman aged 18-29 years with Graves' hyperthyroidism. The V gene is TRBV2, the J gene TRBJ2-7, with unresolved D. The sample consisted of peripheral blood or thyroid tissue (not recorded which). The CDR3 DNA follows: TGTGCCAGCAGTGAAACATCCGGGCAGTACTTC. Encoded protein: CASSETSGQYF. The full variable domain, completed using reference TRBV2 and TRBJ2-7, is EPEVTQTPSHQVTQMGQEVILRCVPISNHLYFYWYRQILGQKVEFLVSFYNNEISEKSEIFDDQFSVERPDGSNFTLKIRSTKLEDSAMYFCASSETSGQYFGPGTRLTVT.